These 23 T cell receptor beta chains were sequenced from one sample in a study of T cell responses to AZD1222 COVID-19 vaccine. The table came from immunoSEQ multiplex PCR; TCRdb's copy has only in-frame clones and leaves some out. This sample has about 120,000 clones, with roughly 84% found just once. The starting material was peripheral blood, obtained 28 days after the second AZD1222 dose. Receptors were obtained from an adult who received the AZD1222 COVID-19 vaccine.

The CDR3 protein is CAISDPTGSGREEQYF. In DNA, the CDR3 is TGTGCCATCAGTGACCCCACAGGTAGCGGGAGGGAAGAGCAGTACTTC. V and J are TRBV10-3 and TRBJ2-7, with TRBD2 matching 11 bases. The junction had 11 bases not matched to a gene; V was cut back by 3 bases and J by 7 bases. The CDR3 sequence is 16 residues long. In germline, CDR1 is ENHRY, CDR2 SYGVKD.

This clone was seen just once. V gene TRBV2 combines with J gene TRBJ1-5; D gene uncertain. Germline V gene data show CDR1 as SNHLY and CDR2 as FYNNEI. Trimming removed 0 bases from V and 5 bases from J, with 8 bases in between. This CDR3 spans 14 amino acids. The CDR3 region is CASSEAGRYQPQHF. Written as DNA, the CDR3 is TGTGCCAGCAGTGAAGCCGGCAGGTATCAGCCCCAGCATTTT.

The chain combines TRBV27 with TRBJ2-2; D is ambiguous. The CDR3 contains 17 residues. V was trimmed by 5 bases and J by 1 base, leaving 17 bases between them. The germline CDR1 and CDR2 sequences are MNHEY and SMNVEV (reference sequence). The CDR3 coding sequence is TGTGCCAGCAGTCCTAAGGGAATTGCGTGGAACACCGGGGAGCTGTTTTTT. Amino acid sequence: CASSPKGIAWNTGELFF.

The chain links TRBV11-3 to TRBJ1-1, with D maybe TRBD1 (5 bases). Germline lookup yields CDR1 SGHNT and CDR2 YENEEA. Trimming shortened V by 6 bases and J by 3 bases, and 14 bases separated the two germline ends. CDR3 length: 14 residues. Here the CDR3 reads CASRPVGGYTEAFF. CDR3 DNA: TGTGCCAGCAGACCCGTTGGGGGGTACACTGAAGCTTTCTTT.

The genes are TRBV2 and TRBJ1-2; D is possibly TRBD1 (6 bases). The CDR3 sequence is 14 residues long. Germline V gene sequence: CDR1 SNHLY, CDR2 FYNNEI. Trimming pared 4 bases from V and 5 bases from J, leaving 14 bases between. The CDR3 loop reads CASSVTGTTYGYTF. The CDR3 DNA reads TGTGCCAGCAGTGTTACAGGGACCACTTATGGCTACACCTTC.

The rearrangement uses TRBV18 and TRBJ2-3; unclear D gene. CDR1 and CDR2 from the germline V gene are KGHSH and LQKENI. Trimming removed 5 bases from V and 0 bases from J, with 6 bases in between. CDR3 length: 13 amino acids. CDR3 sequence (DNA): TGTGCCAGCTCAGCCTCAAGCACAGATACGCAGTATTTT. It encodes CASSASSTDTQYF.

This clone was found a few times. CDR3 in DNA: TGTGCCTGGAGTCGAAAGGGGGCGGCTGGAAACACCATATATTTT. This gives the protein CAWSRKGAAGNTIYF. This chain connects TRBV30 to TRBJ1-3; 7 bases line up with TRBD1. The CDR3 has 15 amino acids. Germline CDR1 GTSNPN, CDR2 SVGIG (reference sequence). Trimming at V came to 2 bases and at J to 2 bases, leaving 6 bases not matched to a gene.

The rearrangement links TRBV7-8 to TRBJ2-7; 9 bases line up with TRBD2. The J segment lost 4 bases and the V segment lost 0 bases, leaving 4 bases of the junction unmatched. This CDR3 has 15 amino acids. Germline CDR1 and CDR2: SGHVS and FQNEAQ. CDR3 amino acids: CASSLASGGSYEQYF. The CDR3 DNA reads TGTGCCAGCAGCTTAGCTAGCGGGGGATCTTACGAGCAGTACTTC. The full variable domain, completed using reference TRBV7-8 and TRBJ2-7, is GAGVSQSPRYKVAKRGQDVALRCDPISGHVSLFWYQQALGQGPEFLTYFQNEAQLDKSGLPSDRFFAERPEGSVSTLKIQRTQQEDSAVYLCASSLASGGSYEQYFGPGTRLTVT.

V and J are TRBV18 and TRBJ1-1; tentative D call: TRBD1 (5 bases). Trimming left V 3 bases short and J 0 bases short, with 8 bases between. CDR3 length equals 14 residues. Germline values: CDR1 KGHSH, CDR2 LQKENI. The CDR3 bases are TGTGCCAGCTCACCGCAAGGGGTGAACACTGAAGCTTTCTTT. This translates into CASSPQGVNTEAFF.

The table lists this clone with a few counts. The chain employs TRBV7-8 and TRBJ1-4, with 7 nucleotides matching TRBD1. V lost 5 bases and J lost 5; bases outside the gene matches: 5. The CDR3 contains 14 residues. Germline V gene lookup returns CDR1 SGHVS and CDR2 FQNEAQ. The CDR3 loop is CASSETGINEKLFF. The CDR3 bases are TGTGCCAGCAGCGAGACAGGGATCAATGAAAAACTGTTTTTT.

The CDR3 is CASSHVRGTDTQYF. The CDR3 DNA sequence: TGTGCCAGCAGCCATGTTAGGGGCACAGATACGCAGTATTTT. V is TRBV3-1 (or the pseudogene TRBV3-2) and J is TRBJ2-3; D is undetermined. Trimming left V 3 bases short and J 1 base short, with 8 bases between. Germline V lookup: CDR1 LGHDT, CDR2 YNNKEL (reference sequence). The CDR3 contains 14 residues.

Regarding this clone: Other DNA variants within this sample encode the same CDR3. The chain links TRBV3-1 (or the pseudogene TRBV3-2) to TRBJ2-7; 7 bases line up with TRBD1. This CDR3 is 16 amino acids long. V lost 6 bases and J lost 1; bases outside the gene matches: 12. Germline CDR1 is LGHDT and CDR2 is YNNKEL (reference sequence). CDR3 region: CASSQSLGTESYEQYF. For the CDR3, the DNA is TGTGCCAGCAGTCAATCGTTAGGGACAGAATCCTACGAGCAGTACTTC.

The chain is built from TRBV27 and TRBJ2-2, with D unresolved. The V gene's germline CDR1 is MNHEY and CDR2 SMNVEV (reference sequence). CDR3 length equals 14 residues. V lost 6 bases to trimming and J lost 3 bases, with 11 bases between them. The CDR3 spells CASRPQSYTGELFF. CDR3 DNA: TGTGCCAGCAGACCGCAGAGTTACACCGGGGAGCTGTTTTTT.

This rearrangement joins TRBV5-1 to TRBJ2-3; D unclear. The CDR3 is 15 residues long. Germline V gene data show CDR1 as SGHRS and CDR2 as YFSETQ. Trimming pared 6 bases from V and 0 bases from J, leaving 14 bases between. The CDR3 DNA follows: TGCGCCAGCACGCTTACACAGCCTAGCACAGATACGCAGTATTTT. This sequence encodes CASTLTQPSTDTQYF.

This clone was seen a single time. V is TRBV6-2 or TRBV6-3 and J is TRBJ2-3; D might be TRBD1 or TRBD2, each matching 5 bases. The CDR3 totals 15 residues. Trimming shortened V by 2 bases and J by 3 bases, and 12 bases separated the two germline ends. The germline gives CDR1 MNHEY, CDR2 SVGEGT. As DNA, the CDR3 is TGTGCCAGCAGTTACGCAGGGAGAGGGACAGATACGCAGTATTTT. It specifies CASSYAGRGTDTQYF.

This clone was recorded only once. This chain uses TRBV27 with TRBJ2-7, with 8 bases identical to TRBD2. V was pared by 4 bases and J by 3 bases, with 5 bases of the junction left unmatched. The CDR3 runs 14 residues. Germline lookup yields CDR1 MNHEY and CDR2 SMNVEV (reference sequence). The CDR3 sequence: CASSSPTSGYEQYF. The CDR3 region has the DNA TGTGCCAGCAGTTCTCCTACTAGCGGCTACGAGCAGTACTTC.

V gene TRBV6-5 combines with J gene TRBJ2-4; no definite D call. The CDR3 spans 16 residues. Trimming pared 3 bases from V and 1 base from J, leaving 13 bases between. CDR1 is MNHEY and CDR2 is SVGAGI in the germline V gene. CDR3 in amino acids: CASSYGSSVAKNIQYF. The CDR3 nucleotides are TGTGCCAGCAGTTATGGAAGCAGCGTGGCCAAAAACATTCAGTACTTC.

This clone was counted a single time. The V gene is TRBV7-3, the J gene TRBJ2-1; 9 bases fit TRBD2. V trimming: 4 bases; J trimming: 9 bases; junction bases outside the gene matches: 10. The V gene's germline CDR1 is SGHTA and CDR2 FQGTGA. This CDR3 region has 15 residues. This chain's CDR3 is CASSSLAGEDGEQFF. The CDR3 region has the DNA TGTGCCAGCAGCTCCTTAGCGGGAGAGGACGGTGAGCAGTTCTTC.

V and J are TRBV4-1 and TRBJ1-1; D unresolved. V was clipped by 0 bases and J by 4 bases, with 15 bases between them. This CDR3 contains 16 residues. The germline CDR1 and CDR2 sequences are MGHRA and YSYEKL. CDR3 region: CASSQDADGGTTEAFF. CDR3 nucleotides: TGCGCCAGCAGCCAAGATGCGGATGGCGGTACCACTGAAGCTTTCTTT.

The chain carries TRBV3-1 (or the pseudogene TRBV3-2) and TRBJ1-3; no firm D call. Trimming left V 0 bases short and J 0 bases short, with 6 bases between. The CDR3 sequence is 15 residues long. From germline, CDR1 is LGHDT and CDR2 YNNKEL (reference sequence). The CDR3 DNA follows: TGTGCCAGCAGCCAAGAGCGCGACTCTGGAAACACCATATATTTT. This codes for CASSQERDSGNTIYF.

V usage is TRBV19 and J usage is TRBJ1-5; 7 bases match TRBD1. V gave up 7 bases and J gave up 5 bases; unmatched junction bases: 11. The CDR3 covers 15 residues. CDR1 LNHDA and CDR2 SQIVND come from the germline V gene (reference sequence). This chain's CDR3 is CASTTPTGTYQPQHF. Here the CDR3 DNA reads TGTGCCAGTACTACTCCGACAGGGACGTATCAGCCCCAGCATTTT.

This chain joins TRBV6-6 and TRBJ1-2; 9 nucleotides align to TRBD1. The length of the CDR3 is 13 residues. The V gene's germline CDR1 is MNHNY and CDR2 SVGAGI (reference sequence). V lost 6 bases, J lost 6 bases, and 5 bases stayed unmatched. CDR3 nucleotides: TGTGCCAGCAGCAGGGGACAGGGTAATGGCTACACCTTC. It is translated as CASSRGQGNGYTF.

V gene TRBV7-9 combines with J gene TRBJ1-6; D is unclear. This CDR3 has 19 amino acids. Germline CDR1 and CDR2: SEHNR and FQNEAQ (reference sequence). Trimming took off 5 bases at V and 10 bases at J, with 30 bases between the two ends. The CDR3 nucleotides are TGTGCCAGCAGCGCCACATCAATTCAGGCCCGCAATACAAGGTCACCCCTCCACTTT. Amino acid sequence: CASSATSIQARNTRSPLHF.